What follows is one T cell receptor (beta chain) and its context. Its antigen remains unidentified. Base qualities are not at hand, and no much larger clone is one base apart. The collaborating institutions used their own protocols to collect whole blood in K2EDTA tubes. For TCRbeta analysis, collaborators shipped samples in one of three forms: frozen whole blood, isolated PBMCs, or DNA extracted from either of those sample types. The sample belongs to a study of blood T cell repertoires in COVID-19 (dated by TCRdb to about 2020). General notes on the study: The collaborator samples originated in the United States, Italy and Spain and spanned the acute and convalescent phases of COVID-19. The material from the prospective study consisted of cDNA or gDNA derived from T cells, B-cell-depleted T cells, or PBMCs. Subjects who had been exposed to COVID-19, were actively infected with it, or had recovered from it provided the deeply sampled blood TCRbeta repertoires that made up the dataset. The repertoires were made available in a free public database intended to serve as a resource for research on the immune response to SARS-CoV-2. Samples were obtained from the ongoing ImmuneRACE study (first 160 participants) and from 1,254 subjects provided by 6 global collaborators. A de-identified subject ID, COVID-19 status, age in years and sex were almost always included in the sample metadata. HLA class I and class II types, where available, came from metadata supplied by the sample provider rather than from assay-based typing. General findings and caveats noted by the study authors: How much clinical and demographic metadata was included differed by source and by participant, and the metadata was provided uncurated.

Based on the germline V gene, the CDR1 and CDR2 sequences are SGHRS and YFSETQ. Trimming leaves V shorter by 4 bases and J shorter by 3 bases, with the junction holding 5 bases beyond the gene matches. The CDR3 spans 14 residues, from the cysteine through the phenylalanine. The sequence is cut down to CDR3 DNA, 42 bases in frame from base 1. TCRbeta CDR3 regions were amplified from genomic DNA using the immunoSEQ Assay, a bias-controlled multiplex PCR. As for the original processing: Within the assay, amplification of reference gene primers was used to estimate how many nucleated cells each sample contained. To quantify the absolute abundance of each unique TCRbeta CDR3 rearrangement, sequence reads were collapsed and filtered. For each sample, productive Simpson clonality was calculated as the square root of Simpson's diversity index over productive rearrangements. As stored in TCRdb, this immuneACCESS dataset retains in-frame rearrangements with V and J assigned. A fraction of the clones does not appear; measured against another copy, unresolved V genes explain less than half of the discrepancy, and the remainder lacks a known reason. The V and J calls and the clone size are those of that table, but D and trimming were determined from the DNA. The sample contains around 130,000 clones, about three quarters of them found a single time. The top ten hold 16% of the sample.

The receptor was isolated from a man in his forties or fifties with acute or convalescent COVID-19. Rearrangement joined TRBV5-1 to TRBJ1-2, and 8 junctional nucleotides match TRBD1. The source material was peripheral blood. The CDR3 region: CASSRQGADYGYTF. The nucleotide sequence reads as follows: TGCGCCAGCAGCCGGCAGGGGGCCGACTATGGCTACACCTTC.